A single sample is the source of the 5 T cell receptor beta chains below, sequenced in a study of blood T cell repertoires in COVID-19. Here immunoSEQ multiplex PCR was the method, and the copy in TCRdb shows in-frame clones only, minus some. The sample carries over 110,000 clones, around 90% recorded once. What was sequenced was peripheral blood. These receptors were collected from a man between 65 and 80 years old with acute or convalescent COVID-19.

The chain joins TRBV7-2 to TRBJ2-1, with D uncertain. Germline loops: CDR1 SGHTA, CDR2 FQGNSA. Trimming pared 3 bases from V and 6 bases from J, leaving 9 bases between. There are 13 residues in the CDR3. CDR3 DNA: TGTGCCAGCAGCTTCCCCCCATCCAATGAGCAGTTCTTC. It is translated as CASSFPPSNEQFF.

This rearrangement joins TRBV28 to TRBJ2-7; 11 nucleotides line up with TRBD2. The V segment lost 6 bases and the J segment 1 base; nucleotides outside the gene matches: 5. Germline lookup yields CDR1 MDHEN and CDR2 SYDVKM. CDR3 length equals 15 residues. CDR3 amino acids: CASSLAGGPSYEQYF. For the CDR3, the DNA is TGTGCCAGCAGCTTAGCGGGAGGGCCGTCCTACGAGCAGTACTTC.

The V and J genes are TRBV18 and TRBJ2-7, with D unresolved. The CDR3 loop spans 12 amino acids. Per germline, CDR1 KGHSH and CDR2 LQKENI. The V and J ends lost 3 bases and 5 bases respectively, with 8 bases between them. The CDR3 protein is CASSPSVNEQYF. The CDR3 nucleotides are TGTGCCAGCTCACCTTCGGTTAACGAGCAGTACTTC. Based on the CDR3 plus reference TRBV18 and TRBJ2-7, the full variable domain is NAGVMQNPRHLVRRRGQEARLRCSPMKGHSHVYWYRQLPEEGLKFMVYLQKENIIDESGMPKERFSAEFPKEGPSILRIQQVVRGDSAAYFCASSPSVNEQYFGPGTRLTVT.

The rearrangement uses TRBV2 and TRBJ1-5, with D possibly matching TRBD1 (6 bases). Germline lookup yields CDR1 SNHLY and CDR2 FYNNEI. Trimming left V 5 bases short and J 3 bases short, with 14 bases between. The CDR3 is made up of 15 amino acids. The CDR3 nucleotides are TGTGCCAGCAGTCCCCAGGGGCAGGACAATCAGCCCCAGCATTTT. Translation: CASSPQGQDNQPQHF.

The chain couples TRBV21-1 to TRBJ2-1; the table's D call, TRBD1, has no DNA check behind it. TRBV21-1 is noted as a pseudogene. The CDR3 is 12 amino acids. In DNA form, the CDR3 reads TGTGCCAGCAGCCCGACAGTCAATGAGCAGTTCTTC. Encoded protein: CASSPTVNEQFF.